These 16 T cell receptor beta chains share one sample of origin, sequenced in a study of CD8 T cells in Susac syndrome. Random hexamers served to reverse transcribe roughly 0.45 to 1 ug RNA. TCRdb itself ran the immunoSEQ multiplex PCR reads through MiXCR, one entry per CDR3 protein. The sample lists about 210,000 distinct CDR3 sequences; 95% were seen once. Sequencing input: CD4+ T cells from PBMCs. The receptor set was obtained from a human donor with multiple sclerosis.

This rearrangement joins TRBV12-3 or TRBV12-4 to TRBJ2-4; the D is unclear. The ends were cut back, 7 bases at V and 3 bases at J, with 10 bases in the middle. This CDR3 is built from 13 residues. CDR3 sequence: CASNRSGKNIQYF. For the CDR3, the DNA is TGTGCCAGCAACCGGTCGGGCAAAAACATTCAGTACTTC.

The CDR3 DNA is TGTGCCAGCAGCCAAGATCCAGGGGGAGAACAGCCCCAGCATTTT. It is translated as CASSQDPGGEQPQHF. The V gene is TRBV3-1, the J gene TRBJ1-5; 7 bases align to TRBD1. Per germline, CDR1 LGHDT and CDR2 YNNKEL (reference sequence). The CDR3 is 15 residues long. V was clipped by 0 bases and J by 7 bases; unmatched bases: 6.

In DNA, the CDR3 is TGTGCCAGCAACGCGGGAGGGAGCTCCTACGAGCAGTACTTC. This gives the protein CASNAGGSSYEQYF. The rearrangement links TRBV2 to TRBJ2-7, with 9 bases aligning to TRBD2. The J segment lost 0 bases and the V segment lost 7 bases, leaving 4 bases of the junction unmatched. There are 14 residues in the CDR3. Germline assignment: CDR1 SNHLY and CDR2 FYNNEI.

The genes are TRBV5-6 and TRBJ1-5; tentatively, D is TRBD1 (5 bases). Trimming took 4 bases from V and 5 from J, leaving 7 bases between them. The CDR3 totals 12 residues. In germline, CDR1 is SGHDT, CDR2 YYEEEE. CDR3 in amino acids: CASSQGYQPQHF. The CDR3 nucleotides are TGTGCCAGCAGCCAGGGTTATCAGCCCCAGCATTTT.

This sequence joins TRBV20-1 and TRBJ2-5; 8 bases are shared with TRBD1. V was clipped by 3 bases and J by 5 bases; unmatched bases: 11. The CDR3 is 15 residues long. Germline values: CDR1 DFQATT, CDR2 SNEGSKA (reference sequence). The CDR3 DNA is TGCAGTGCTAGCTCTGGACAGGGAAGGAAGGAGACCCAGTACTTC. Translated, it gives CSASSGQGRKETQYF.

The rearrangement joins TRBV3-1 to TRBJ2-3, with a possible D match to TRBD2 (5 bases). Trimming cost V 0 bases and J 2 bases, with 6 bases left between them. This CDR3 contains 14 residues. CDR1 and CDR2 (germline): LGHDT, YNNKEL (reference sequence). DNA for the CDR3: TGTGCCAGCAGCCAAGATGGACTCACAGATACGCAGTATTTT. Amino acid sequence: CASSQDGLTDTQYF.

The chain uses TRBV6-5 and TRBJ2-2, with 8 nucleotides matching TRBD1. This CDR3 has 14 amino acids. V dropped 6 bases and J dropped 6; count of bases not matched to a gene: 6. The germline V gene encodes CDR1 MNHEY and CDR2 SVGAGI. This CDR3 reads CASSRQGSPGELFF. CDR3 nucleotides: TGTGCCAGCAGCCGACAGGGGTCACCCGGGGAGCTGTTTTTT.

This clonotype was counted once. This chain connects TRBV4-1 to TRBJ2-1; 9 bases fit TRBD2. The V gene end was trimmed by 0 bases and the J gene end by 5 bases; junction bases not matched to a gene: 5. Germline V lookup: CDR1 MGHRA, CDR2 YSYEKL. The CDR3 spans 16 residues. The chain's CDR3 is CASSQDRGGAHNEQFF. CDR3 sequence (DNA): TGCGCCAGCAGCCAAGATCGCGGGGGGGCCCACAATGAGCAGTTCTTC.

The chain employs TRBV30 and TRBJ1-2, with 8 bases that match TRBD1. Germline loops: CDR1 GTSNPN, CDR2 SVGIG (reference sequence). This CDR3 has 15 residues. Trimming cost V 1 base and J 2 bases; bases outside gene matches: 6. The CDR3 DNA reads TGTGCCTGGAGTGCTGACAGGGGTAGAAACTATGGCTACACCTTC. Protein sequence: CAWSADRGRNYGYTF.

V and J are TRBV3-1 and TRBJ2-2, with D possibly being TRBD2 (6 bases). The CDR3 loop spans 14 amino acids. Germline CDR1 and CDR2: LGHDT and YNNKEL (reference sequence). Trimming took 1 base from V and 5 from J, leaving 8 bases between them. For the CDR3, the DNA is TGTGCCAGCAGCCAAGCGAGCGGGACCGGGGAGCTGTTTTTT. It translates to CASSQASGTGELFF. Variable domain in full (rest from reference TRBV3-1 and TRBJ2-2): DTAVSQTPKYLVTQMGNDKSIKCEQNLGHDTMYWYKQDSKKFLKIMFSYNNKELIINETVPNRFSPKSPDKAHLNLHINSLELGDSAVYFCASSQASGTGELFFGEGSRLTVL.

The J gene is TRBJ1-4, the V gene TRBV18; D is unresolved. The CDR3 has 15 amino acids. CDR1 and CDR2 (germline): KGHSH, LQKENI. V shed 5 bases and J shed 0 bases, with 10 bases lying between them. In DNA, the CDR3 is TGTGCCAGCTCATCCCAGAGTACAACTAATGAAAAACTGTTTTTT. The encoded protein is CASSSQSTTNEKLFF.

This chain uses TRBV5-1 with TRBJ2-6; D is uncertain. V was trimmed by 7 bases and J by 0 bases, leaving 17 bases between them. The CDR3 runs to 17 residues. Germline V gene sequence: CDR1 SGHRS, CDR2 YFSETQ. The DNA for the CDR3 is TGCGCCAGCTCCTCGGAAGGCGGTAGCTCTGGGGCCAACGTCCTGACTTTC. Its protein is CASSSEGGSSGANVLTF.

The V and J genes are TRBV18 and TRBJ2-3; D is possibly TRBD1 (5 bases). Deletions cut 0 bases from V and 3 bases from J, with 16 bases between. The CDR3 is made up of 17 amino acids. Germline values: CDR1 KGHSH, CDR2 LQKENI. CDR3 DNA: TGTGCCAGCTCACCACCGAACCAGGGAATTTTGACAGATACGCAGTATTTT. Its protein product is CASSPPNQGILTDTQYF.

This sequence joins TRBV15 and TRBJ1-2; TRBD1 might be the D (5 bases). V shed 3 bases and J shed 1 base, with 21 bases lying between them. Per germline, CDR1 LNHNV and CDR2 YYDKDF (reference sequence). The CDR3 spans 18 residues. The CDR3 region has the DNA TGTGCCACCAGCAGGGACCCCGCCGGGGCAGCCTATAACTATGGCTACACCTTC. Translated: CATSRDPAGAAYNYGYTF.

The V call is TRBV15, the J call TRBJ2-7; the D gene could be TRBD1 or TRBD2 (5 bases each). V was pared by 5 bases and J by 6 bases, with 14 bases between. CDR3 size: 13 residues. Per the germline V gene, CDR1 is LNHNV and CDR2 is YYDKDF (reference sequence). The CDR3 sequence is CATSSEGFLEQYF. The CDR3 nucleotides are TGTGCCACCAGCTCTGAGGGGTTCCTCGAGCAGTACTTC.

This chain joins TRBV7-6 and TRBJ2-3; possibly TRBD2 for D (6 bases). This CDR3 is built from 17 residues. V lost 5 bases and J lost 4, with 22 bases in between. The germline gives CDR1 SGHVS, CDR2 FNYEAQ. CDR3 sequence reads: CASSLQPGTGAADTQYF. DNA for the CDR3: TGTGCCAGCAGCCTGCAGCCCGGGACTGGGGCCGCAGATACGCAGTATTTT.